This TCR beta chain was captured by sequencing in a study of lymphopenia after photon versus proton radiotherapy. Germline V lookup: CDR1 SGHNT, CDR2 YYREEE (reference sequence). The CDR3 sequence is 15 residues long. V dropped 0 bases and J dropped 2 bases, with 9 bases sitting between them. The assay was immunoSEQ multiplex PCR, and TCRdb's table has in-frame clones only and misses some. The sample holds approximately 8,100 clones; around nine tenths are singletons and the top ten take about a fifth. V and J are TRBV5-4 and TRBJ1-5; D gene unclear. This TCR came from an older man with cholangiocarcinoma. Material: peripheral blood, obtained from a patient treated with photon-based radiotherapy. This chain's CDR3 is CASSLGPDGNQPQHF. As DNA, the CDR3 is TGTGCCAGCAGCTTGGGGCCGGATGGCAATCAGCCCCAGCATTTT.